The rows below give T cell receptor beta chains drawn from one sample of a study of blood T cell repertoires in COVID-19. The assay was immunoSEQ multiplex PCR, and TCRdb's table has in-frame clones only and misses some. The data hold about 160,000 clones, with around 90% observed a single time. The source material was peripheral blood. These receptors all come from a woman in her fifties or sixties who had recovered from COVID-19. Both conserved end residues are part of each CDR3. The D gene is left open where the match is weak. Some rows have no size entry. The others give once, few or many, or a class for an expanded clone.

size	V	J	D	DNA	CDR3
NA	TRBV19	TRBJ2-3	NA	TGTGCCAGTAGTATAGTCCAGGACTCGGAAGATACGCAGTATTTT	CASSIVQDSEDTQYF
NA	TRBV19	TRBJ1-2	NA	TGTGCCTCTAGGGGGAAAGATGGCTACACCTTC	CASRGKDGYTF
NA	TRBV28	TRBJ2-3	TRBD1	TGTGCCAGCAACAGGGGCCCGAGGGATACGCAGTATTTT	CASNRGPRDTQYF
NA	TRBV7-9	TRBJ1-1	TRBD1	TGTGCCAGCAGCCGACTAGCAGGGGGCAGGACTGAAGCTTTCTTT	CASSRLAGGRTEAFF
NA	TRBV12-3/TRBV12-4	TRBJ1-2	NA	TGTGCCAGCAGTTCCGAGTACTATGGCTACACCTTC	CASSSEYYGYTF
NA	TRBV29-1	TRBJ2-3	NA	TGCAGCGTTCTCGGTGAGGCCACAGATACGCAGTATTTT	CSVLGEATDTQYF
NA	TRBV6-5	TRBJ1-5	NA	TGTGCCAGCAGTTTAGTTCAAGGGGATCAGCCCCAGCATTTT	CASSLVQGDQPQHF
once	TRBV5-4	TRBJ1-6	NA	TGTGCCAGCAGCATTGACAGCAATTCACCCCTCCACTTT	CASSIDSNSPLHF
NA	TRBV7-2	TRBJ1-3	NA	TGTGCCAGCAGCTTATTGGGAGGGCCGCGTGGAAACACCATATATTTT	CASSLLGGPRGNTIYF
few	TRBV28	TRBJ1-5	TRBD1	TGTGCCAGCAGTTCTGGGCAGGGGGATCAGCCCCAGCATTTT	CASSSGQGDQPQHF
NA	TRBV5-1	TRBJ2-2	TRBD2	TGCGCCAGCAGCTTGCAGGGACTAGCGATAACCGGGGAGCTGTTTTTT	CASSLQGLAITGELFF
NA	TRBV28	TRBJ2-6	TRBD1	TGTGCCAGCAGTCCGCCACAGGGGGCCGGGGCCAACGTCCTGACTTTC	CASSPPQGAGANVLTF
NA	TRBV30	TRBJ1-5	TRBD1	TGTGCCTGGAGTGTATGGGGACAGGAAGGGAATCAGCCCCAGCATTTT	CAWSVWGQEGNQPQHF
NA	TRBV9	TRBJ2-1	TRBD1	TGTGCCAGCAGCGTAGCGGGACAGGGGGTGGGTGAGCAGTTCTTC	CASSVAGQGVGEQFF
NA	TRBV5-1	TRBJ1-1	TRBD1	TGCGCCAGCAGCTTGGAACAGGGGGCCGGGCACACTGAAGCTTTCTTT	CASSLEQGAGHTEAFF
once	TRBV19	TRBJ1-5	TRBD1	TGTGCCAGCAGACAGGGTCAATATAGCAATCAGCCCCAGCATTTT	CASRQGQYSNQPQHF
few	TRBV5-1	TRBJ2-7	TRBD1	TGCGCCAGCAGCCAGGGACAGGTGAGCTCCTACGAGCAGTACTTC	CASSQGQVSSYEQYF
NA	TRBV4-3	TRBJ1-4	NA	TGCGCCAGCAGCCAAGACAGGAGGTCAACTAATGAAAAACTGTTTTTT	CASSQDRRSTNEKLFF
NA	TRBV5-1	TRBJ2-2	NA	TGCGCCAGCAGCTTGGGCAGGCTTACGAACACCGGGGAGCTGTTTTTT	CASSLGRLTNTGELFF
NA	TRBV3-1/TRBV3-2	TRBJ2-5	TRBD2	TGTGCCAGCAGCCAAGCCACTAGCGGGGGGAAGCAAGAGACCCAGTACTTC	CASSQATSGGKQETQYF
NA	TRBV5-1	TRBJ2-5	NA	TGCGCCAGCAGCTTGGGACCACAGGGATCCCAAGAGACCCAGTACTTC	CASSLGPQGSQETQYF
NA	TRBV5-6	TRBJ2-2	NA	TGTGCCAGCAGTAGGGGCACCGGGGAGCTGTTTTTT	CASSRGTGELFF
NA	TRBV27	TRBJ2-2	NA	TGTGCCAGCAGGCCCTCGACAGGGAACACCGGGGAGCTGTTTTTT	CASRPSTGNTGELFF
NA	TRBV18	TRBJ2-4	NA	TGTGCCAGCTCCGGGACATTTAACATTCAGTACTTC	CASSGTFNIQYF
NA	TRBV3-1/TRBV3-2	TRBJ1-2	NA	TGTGCCAGCAGCCAACTAGGACAGACCTATGGCTACACCTTC	CASSQLGQTYGYTF
NA	TRBV29-1	TRBJ2-5	NA	TGCAGCGTTGAAGGTTTGACAGGATCGACCCAGTACTTC	CSVEGLTGSTQYF
NA	TRBV10-3	TRBJ2-5	NA	TGTGCCATCAGTGAGTCTGTACTATCTCAAGAGACCCAGTACTTC	CAISESVLSQETQYF
NA	TRBV5-5	TRBJ1-4	TRBD1	TGTGCCAGCAGCTTGGATACGCAGGGGGCCTATGAAAAACTGTTTTTT	CASSLDTQGAYEKLFF
NA	TRBV7-8	TRBJ2-1	TRBD2	TGTGCCAGCAGCTTAGATAAGCTAGCGGGGGCTATAGGGAGGGCCAATGAGCAGTTCTTC	CASSLDKLAGAIGRANEQFF
NA	TRBV11-3	TRBJ2-7	NA	TGTGCCAGCAGCTTCCGTTTGGGACTCTCCTACGAGCAGTACTTC	CASSFRLGLSYEQYF
NA	TRBV2	TRBJ2-1	TRBD2	TGTGCCAGCAGGTCCAGCGGGGGGGCTCGGGAGCAGTTCTTC	CASRSSGGAREQFF
NA	TRBV19	TRBJ1-2	TRBD1	TGTGCCAGTAGTACGTCGGACAGGCTCGATGGCTACACCTTC	CASSTSDRLDGYTF
NA	TRBV24-1	TRBJ2-7	NA	TGTGCCACCAGTGATATTATCTCCTACGAGCAGTACTTC	CATSDIISYEQYF
NA	TRBV7-9	TRBJ2-7	NA	TGTGCCAGCAGCCAATACGAGGTCGACGAGCAGTACTTC	CASSQYEVDEQYF
NA	TRBV27	TRBJ2-5	NA	TGTGCCAGCAGTAACCCGGGCGGGTTGGAGGCCCAGTACTTC	CASSNPGGLEAQYF
NA	TRBV4-1	TRBJ2-5	TRBD2	TGCGCCAGCAGCCCTTCACGACTAGCTTTTGTGGAGACCCAGTACTTC	CASSPSRLAFVETQYF
NA	TRBV5-4	TRBJ2-7	TRBD1	TGTGCCAGCAGCTACAGGGGGACCTACGAGCAGTACTTC	CASSYRGTYEQYF
NA	TRBV6-5	TRBJ2-2	NA	TGTGCCGTCTTAGATTATCGCACCGGGGAGCTGTTTTTT	CAVLDYRTGELFF
NA	TRBV28	TRBJ1-2	NA	TGTGCCAGCACTAAAGGAGGGTCAAACTATGGCTACACCTTC	CASTKGGSNYGYTF
NA	TRBV27	TRBJ1-6	NA	TGTGCCAGCAGTCCCCAGGACAGTCGGAGGTCACCCCTCCACTTT	CASSPQDSRRSPLHF
many	TRBV19	TRBJ2-7	TRBD1	TGTGCCAGTAGTTCCCCCGGGACAGGGAACTACGAGCAGTACTTC	CASSSPGTGNYEQYF
NA	TRBV20-1	TRBJ1-2	NA	TGCAGTGCCCCCAGGGCCTATGGCTACACCTTC	CSAPRAYGYTF
NA	TRBV10-1	TRBJ2-1	TRBD1	TGCGCCAGCAGTGAAGGGACAGGGGCAAGGGATGAGCAGTTCTTC	CASSEGTGARDEQFF
NA	TRBV27	TRBJ1-3	TRBD1	TGTGCCAGCAGTTCCGGGACAGTCAGCTCTGGAAACACCATATATTTT	CASSSGTVSSGNTIYF
NA	TRBV3-1/TRBV3-2	TRBJ2-3	TRBD1	TGTGCCAGCAGCCAAGACCCGACAGGGTTCAGCACAGATACGCAGTATTTT	CASSQDPTGFSTDTQYF
NA	TRBV27	TRBJ2-1	NA	TGTGCCAGCTCCCGGGCTAGCCAGGGGAGCTCCTACAATGAGCAGTTCTTC	CASSRASQGSSYNEQFF
NA	TRBV5-1	TRBJ2-3	NA	TGCGCCAGCAGCTTGGCTAATCGGCGCCGGGGGGATACGCAGTATTTT	CASSLANRRRGDTQYF
NA	TRBV5-1	TRBJ1-5	TRBD1	TGCGCCAGCAGCCCAGGGACAGGGGTCAATCAGCCCCAGCATTTT	CASSPGTGVNQPQHF
NA	TRBV11-3	TRBJ2-1	TRBD1	TGTGCCAGCAGCTTAAGAGGGACAGGTGGATACAATGAGCAGTTCTTC	CASSLRGTGGYNEQFF
NA	TRBV30	TRBJ2-7	NA	TGTGCCTGGAACGCGATCTTCCACGAGCAGTACTTC	CAWNAIFHEQYF
NA	TRBV7-9	TRBJ2-5	NA	TGTGCCAGCAGCCTCCAGGGAGGGACCCAGTACTTC	CASSLQGGTQYF